These 4 T cell receptor beta chains were all obtained from the same sample, sequenced in a study of response to subunit inactivated influenza vaccine listed by TCRdb under 2018. The receptor library was made with RT-PCR. Sequenced using an Illumina HiSeq 2500. TCRdb reprocessing: public reads trimmed at Q25 with fastp, clones called with MiXCR, in-frame beta chains kept. Rows with one shared CDR3 protein collapse into an entry with the most common genes and DNA. In this sample the table shows 650,000 to 800,000 distinct CDR3 sequences, around 14% of which occur a single time. 5.5% to 7% of the sample is in the top ten clones. The sample in question was PBMCs from blood, obtained 14 days before vaccination. These receptors all come from a man aged 50-60 years who received an inactivated influenza vaccine. Donor details come from another sample of the same person, matched by shared clones.

This clonotype occurred many times. V gene TRBV11-2 combines with J gene TRBJ2-3; no reliable D call. CDR3 length: 15 amino acids. Germline loops: CDR1 SGHAT, CDR2 FQNNGV. Trimming pared 5 bases from V and 0 bases from J, leaving 12 bases between. For the CDR3, the DNA is TGTGCCAGCAGCCGGAAGAGCTTTAGCACAGATACGCAGTATTTT. Translation gives CASSRKSFSTDTQYF.

This chain joins TRBV14 and TRBJ2-1, with unresolved D. CDR1 and CDR2 from the germline V gene are SGHDN and FVKESK. This CDR3 contains 12 residues. V gave up 0 bases and J gave up 11 bases, with 8 bases separating them. Here the CDR3 reads CASSQDRVKQFF. DNA of the CDR3: TGTGCCAGCAGCCAAGATCGAGTAAAGCAGTTCTTC.

The J gene is TRBJ2-7, the V gene TRBV6-2 or TRBV6-3; D gene uncertain. Trimming took off 7 bases at V and 3 bases at J, with 13 bases between the two ends. Germline lookup yields CDR1 MNHEY and CDR2 SVGEGT. This CDR3 is built from 13 residues. CDR3 region: CASTRARFYEQYF. The DNA of the CDR3 is TGTGCCAGCACCCGGGCCAGGTTCTACGAGCAGTACTTC.

This clonotype was counted a few times. The chain carries TRBV28 and TRBJ1-2, with a tentative D call TRBD1 (5 bases). The germline V and J ends were trimmed by 5 bases and 2 bases, with 18 bases remaining between them. The V gene's germline CDR1 is MDHEN and CDR2 SYDVKM. CDR3 length equals 16 residues. CDR3 in amino acids: CASSGAGTGTNYGYTF. In DNA form, the CDR3 reads TGTGCCAGCAGTGGGGCCGGGACGGGAACCAACTATGGCTACACCTTC.